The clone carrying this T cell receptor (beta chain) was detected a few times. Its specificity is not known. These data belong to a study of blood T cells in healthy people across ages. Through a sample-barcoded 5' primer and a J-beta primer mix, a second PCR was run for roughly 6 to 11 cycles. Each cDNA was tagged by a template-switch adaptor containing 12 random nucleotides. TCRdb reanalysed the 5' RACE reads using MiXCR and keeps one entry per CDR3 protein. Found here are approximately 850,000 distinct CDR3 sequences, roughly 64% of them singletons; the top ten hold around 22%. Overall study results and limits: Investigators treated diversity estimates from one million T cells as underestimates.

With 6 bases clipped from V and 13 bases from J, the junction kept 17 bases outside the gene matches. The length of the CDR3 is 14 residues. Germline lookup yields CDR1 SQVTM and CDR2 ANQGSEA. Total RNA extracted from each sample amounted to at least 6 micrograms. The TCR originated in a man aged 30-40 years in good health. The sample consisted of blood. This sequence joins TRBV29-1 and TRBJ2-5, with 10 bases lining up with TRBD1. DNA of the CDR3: TGCAGCGTAGCCGATCAGAGGACAGGGGGTGGGCCGTACTTC. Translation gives CSVADQRTGGGPYF. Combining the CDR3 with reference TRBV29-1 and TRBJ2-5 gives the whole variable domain SAVISQKPSRDICQRGTSLTIQCQVDSQVTMMFWYRQQPGQSLTLIATANQGSEATYESGFVIDKFPISRPNLTFSTLTVSNMSPEDSSIYLCSVADQRTGGGPYFGPGTRLLVL.